A selection of T cell receptor beta chains follows, all from one sample in a study of T cells in Graves' hyperthyroidism and ophthalmopathy. From the multiplex PCR reads, TCRdb called clonotypes with MiXCR, one entry per CDR3 protein. The sample lists about 560,000 distinct CDR3 sequences; about 15% were seen once. Sequenced: blood. Receptor source: a middle-aged woman with Graves' hyperthyroidism. Both conserved end residues are part of each CDR3. Fields, in order: V gene, D gene, J gene, CDR3 protein. D genes are given only for firm matches.

TRBV7-9	-	TRBJ1-4	CASSPHLGGEKLFF
TRBV6-2/TRBV6-3	-	TRBJ2-1	CASRNSGGGSYNEQFF
TRBV5-6	-	TRBJ2-1	CASSAVGPLWNEQFF
TRBV15	-	TRBJ2-7	CATSRRGSEQYF
TRBV7-8	TRBD1	TRBJ1-3	CASSPTGFAGNTIYF
TRBV4-2	-	TRBJ1-1	CASSQDEWTEAFF
TRBV29-1	-	TRBJ2-3	CSVEDRAASTDTQYF
TRBV6-2/TRBV6-3	-	TRBJ2-7	CASSYPDRPYEQYF
TRBV28	TRBD1	TRBJ1-2	CASRPGQAYGYTF
TRBV27	TRBD2	TRBJ2-5	CASSSYGLAGEVGTQYF
TRBV3-1	-	TRBJ2-7	CASSQTGAGYEQYF
TRBV12-3/TRBV12-4	-	TRBJ2-3	CASSEAGADTQYF
TRBV5-1	-	TRBJ2-3	CASSSGNLAGTDTQYF
TRBV12-3/TRBV12-4	TRBD1	TRBJ1-5	CASSPWDRGYSNQPQHF
TRBV2	TRBD2	TRBJ2-1	CASSRRPAGGPDEQFF
TRBV9	-	TRBJ1-3	CASSANRDGGNTIYF
TRBV12-3/TRBV12-4	-	TRBJ2-1	CASSLIGSHEQFF
TRBV20-1	-	TRBJ2-7	CSACEGAYEQYF
TRBV27	-	TRBJ2-7	CASSLKGYSYEQYF
TRBV3-1	TRBD2	TRBJ2-2	CASSPSLAGGPSTGELFF
TRBV19	TRBD2	TRBJ2-1	CASSSPSGEPTYNEQFF
TRBV29-1	TRBD1	TRBJ2-5	CSVRDRGAVETQYF
TRBV6-2/TRBV6-3	TRBD2	TRBJ2-2	CASSGLAGYTGELFF
TRBV7-8	-	TRBJ1-5	CASSNPGQPQHF
TRBV29-1	-	TRBJ2-7	CSVDVADGVKQYF
TRBV11-3	-	TRBJ2-5	CASSLSWERPQETQYF
TRBV7-3	-	TRBJ2-1	CASSRPGHNGQFF
TRBV7-2	TRBD1	TRBJ1-1	CASSLGGRRTEAFF
TRBV20-1	TRBD2	TRBJ2-1	CSAAPHAGTSRFDEQFF
TRBV6-1	TRBD1	TRBJ2-1	CASSSDRGHSYNEQFF
TRBV7-9	-	TRBJ2-2	CASSFMSVTGELFF